This T cell receptor beta chain was identified in a study of early T cells in non-severe SARS-CoV-2 infection. MiXCR was run by TCRdb on the 5' RACE reads, yielding one entry per CDR3 protein. Of nearly 45,000 distinct CDR3 sequences listed, roughly a tenth are singletons. Study results and limitations: A preference for anti-spike CD8 responses marked VDJdb matching, which missed private and CD4 specificities.

CDR1 is KGHDR, CDR2 SFDVKD, per germline. V was trimmed by 3 bases and J by 4 bases, leaving 19 bases between them. This CDR3 region has 17 residues. Regarding this clonotype: Its antigen remains unknown.

The receptor's source is an adult who was a healthcare worker with PCR-confirmed SARS-CoV-2 infection or an uninfected control (not recorded which). The rearrangement joins TRBV24-1 to TRBJ2-3, with D unclear. Material: whole blood. DNA for the CDR3: TGTGCCACCAGTGATCCCCAAGGCGCGGACCAGGCAGATACGCAGTATTTT. It specifies CATSDPQGADQADTQYF.